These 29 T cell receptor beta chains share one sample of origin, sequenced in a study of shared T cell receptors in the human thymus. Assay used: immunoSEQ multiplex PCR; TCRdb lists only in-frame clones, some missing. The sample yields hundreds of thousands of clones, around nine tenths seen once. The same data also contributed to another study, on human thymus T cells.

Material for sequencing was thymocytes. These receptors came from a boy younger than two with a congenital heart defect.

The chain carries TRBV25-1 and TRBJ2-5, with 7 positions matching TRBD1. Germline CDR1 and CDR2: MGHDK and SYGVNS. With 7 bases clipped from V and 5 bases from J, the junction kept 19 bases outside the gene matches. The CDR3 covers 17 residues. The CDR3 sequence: CASTHGLNKGAGETQYF. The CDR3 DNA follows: TGTGCCAGCACCCACGGGCTAAACAAGGGGGCTGGGGAGACCCAGTACTTC.

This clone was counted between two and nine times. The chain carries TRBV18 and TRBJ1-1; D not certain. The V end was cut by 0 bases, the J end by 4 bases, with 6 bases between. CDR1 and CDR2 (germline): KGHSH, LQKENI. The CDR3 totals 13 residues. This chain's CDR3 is CASSPPNSTEAFF. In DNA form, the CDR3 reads TGTGCCAGCTCACCACCGAACAGCACTGAAGCTTTCTTT.

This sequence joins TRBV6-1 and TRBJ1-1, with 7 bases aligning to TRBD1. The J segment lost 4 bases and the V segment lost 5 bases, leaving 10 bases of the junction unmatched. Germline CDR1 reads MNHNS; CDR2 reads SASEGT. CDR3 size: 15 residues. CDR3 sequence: CASSKRQGRATEAFF. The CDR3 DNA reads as TGTGCCAGCAGTAAACGACAGGGTAGAGCCACTGAAGCTTTCTTT.

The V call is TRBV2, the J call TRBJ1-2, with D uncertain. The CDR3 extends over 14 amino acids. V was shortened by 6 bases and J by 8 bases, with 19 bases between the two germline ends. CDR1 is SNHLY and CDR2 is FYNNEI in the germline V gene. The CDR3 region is CASSVIGGLRGYTF. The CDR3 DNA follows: TGTGCCAGCAGCGTGATTGGAGGGCTAAGAGGCTACACCTTC. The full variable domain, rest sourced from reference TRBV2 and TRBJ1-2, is EPEVTQTPSHQVTQMGQEVILRCVPISNHLYFYWYRQILGQKVEFLVSFYNNEISEKSEIFDDQFSVERPDGSNFTLKIRSTKLEDSAMYFCASSVIGGLRGYTFGSGTRLTVV.

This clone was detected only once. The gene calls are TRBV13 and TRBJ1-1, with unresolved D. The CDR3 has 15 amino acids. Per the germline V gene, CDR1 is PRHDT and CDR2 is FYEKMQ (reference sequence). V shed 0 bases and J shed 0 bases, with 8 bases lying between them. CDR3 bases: TGTGCCAGCAGCTTAGGGCAGATCATGAACACTGAAGCTTTCTTT. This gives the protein CASSLGQIMNTEAFF.

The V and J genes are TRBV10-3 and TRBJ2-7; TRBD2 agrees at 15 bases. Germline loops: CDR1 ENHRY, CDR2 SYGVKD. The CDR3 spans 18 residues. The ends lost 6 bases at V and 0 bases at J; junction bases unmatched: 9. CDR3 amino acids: CAISEGLAGGPSSYEQYF. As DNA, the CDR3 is TGTGCCATCAGCGAAGGACTAGCGGGAGGGCCGAGCTCCTACGAGCAGTACTTC.

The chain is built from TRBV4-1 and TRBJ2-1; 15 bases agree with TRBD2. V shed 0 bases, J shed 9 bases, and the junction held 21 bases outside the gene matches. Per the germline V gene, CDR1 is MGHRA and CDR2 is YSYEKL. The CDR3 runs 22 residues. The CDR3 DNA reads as TGCGCCAGCAGCCAAGATCCCCCCGGACTAGCGGGAGGGCACCGCCCACGTAGTGAGCAGTTCTTC. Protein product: CASSQDPPGLAGGHRPRSEQFF.

In DNA, the CDR3 is TGTGCCAGCTCTAAGCCCGGTGCCCGACATAGCAATCAGCCCCAGCATTTT. Translation: CASSKPGARHSNQPQHF. The chain has TRBV2 and TRBJ1-5; D ambiguous. V was pared by 8 bases and J by 0 bases, with 20 bases between. The CDR3 totals 17 residues. Germline V gives CDR1 SNHLY, CDR2 FYNNEI.

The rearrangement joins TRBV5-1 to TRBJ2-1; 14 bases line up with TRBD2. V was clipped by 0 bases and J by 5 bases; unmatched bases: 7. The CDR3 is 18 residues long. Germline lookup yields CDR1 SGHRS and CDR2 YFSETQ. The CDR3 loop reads CASSLAGTSGRIDNEQFF. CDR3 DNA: TGCGCCAGCAGCTTGGCGGGGACTAGCGGGAGAATTGACAATGAGCAGTTCTTC.

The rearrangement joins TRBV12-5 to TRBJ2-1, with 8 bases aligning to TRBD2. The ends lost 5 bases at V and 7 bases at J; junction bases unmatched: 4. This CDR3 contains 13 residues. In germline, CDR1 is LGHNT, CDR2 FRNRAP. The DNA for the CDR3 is TGTGCTAGTGGTCTCTTAGCGGGAAATGAGCAGTTCTTC. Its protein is CASGLLAGNEQFF.

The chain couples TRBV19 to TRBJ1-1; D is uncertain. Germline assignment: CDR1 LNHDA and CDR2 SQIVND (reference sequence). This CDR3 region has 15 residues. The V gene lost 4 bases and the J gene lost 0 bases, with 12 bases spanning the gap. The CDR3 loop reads CASSTEALLNTEAFF. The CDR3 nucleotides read TGTGCCAGTAGTACAGAGGCCCTCCTGAACACTGAAGCTTTCTTT. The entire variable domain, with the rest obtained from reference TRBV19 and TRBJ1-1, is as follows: DGGITQSPKYLFRKEGQNVTLSCEQNLNHDAMYWYRQDPGQGLRLIYYSQIVNDFQKGDIAEGYSVSREKKESFPLTVTSAQKNPTAFYLCASSTEALLNTEAFFGQGTRLTVV.

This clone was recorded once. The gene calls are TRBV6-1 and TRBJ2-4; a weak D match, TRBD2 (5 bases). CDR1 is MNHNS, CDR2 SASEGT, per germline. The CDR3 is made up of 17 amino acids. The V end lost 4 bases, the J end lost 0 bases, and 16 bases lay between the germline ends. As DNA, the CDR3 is TGTGCCAGCAGTGTCTACCTGAGGGTCCTAGCCAAAAACATTCAGTACTTC. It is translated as CASSVYLRVLAKNIQYF.

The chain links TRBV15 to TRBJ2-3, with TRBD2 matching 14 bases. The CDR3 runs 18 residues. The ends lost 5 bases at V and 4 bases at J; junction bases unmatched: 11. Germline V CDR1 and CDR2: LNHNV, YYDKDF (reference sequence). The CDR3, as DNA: TGTGCCACCAGCCCGCGGACAGGGGGACTAGCGGGAGCAGATACGCAGTATTTT. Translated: CATSPRTGGLAGADTQYF.

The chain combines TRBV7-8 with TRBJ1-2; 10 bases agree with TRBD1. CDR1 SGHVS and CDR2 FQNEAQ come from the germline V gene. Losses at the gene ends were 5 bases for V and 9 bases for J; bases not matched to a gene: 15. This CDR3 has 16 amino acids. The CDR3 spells CASSPSGTGVFRRYTF. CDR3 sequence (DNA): TGTGCCAGCAGCCCGTCCGGGACAGGGGTCTTCCGTCGCTACACCTTC.

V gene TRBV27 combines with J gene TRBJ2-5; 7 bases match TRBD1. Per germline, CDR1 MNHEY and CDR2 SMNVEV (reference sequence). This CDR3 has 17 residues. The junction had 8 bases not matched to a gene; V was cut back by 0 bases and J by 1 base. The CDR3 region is CASSLSHRGKVQETQYF. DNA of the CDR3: TGTGCCAGCAGTTTATCTCACAGGGGCAAGGTCCAAGAGACCCAGTACTTC.

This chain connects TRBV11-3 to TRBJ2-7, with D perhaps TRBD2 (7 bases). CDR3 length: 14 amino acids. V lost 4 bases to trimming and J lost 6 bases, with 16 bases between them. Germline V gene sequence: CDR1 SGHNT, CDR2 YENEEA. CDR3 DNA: TGTGCCAGCAGCTCAGGGGAGGGGGGAACCGAGCAGTACTTC. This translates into CASSSGEGGTEQYF.

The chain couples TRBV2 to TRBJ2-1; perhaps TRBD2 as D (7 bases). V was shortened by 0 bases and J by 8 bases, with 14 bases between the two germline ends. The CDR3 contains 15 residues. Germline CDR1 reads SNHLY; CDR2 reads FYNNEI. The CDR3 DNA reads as TGTGCCAGCAGTGAAGCGCTTCACGGGGGGCATGAGCAGTTCTTC. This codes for CASSEALHGGHEQFF.

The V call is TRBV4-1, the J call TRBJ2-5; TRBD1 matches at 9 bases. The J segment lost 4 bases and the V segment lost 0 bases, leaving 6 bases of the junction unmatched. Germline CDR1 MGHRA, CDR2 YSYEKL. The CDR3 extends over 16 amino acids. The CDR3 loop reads CASSQERTGDGETQYF. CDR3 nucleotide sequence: TGCGCCAGCAGCCAAGAGAGGACAGGGGATGGAGAGACCCAGTACTTC.

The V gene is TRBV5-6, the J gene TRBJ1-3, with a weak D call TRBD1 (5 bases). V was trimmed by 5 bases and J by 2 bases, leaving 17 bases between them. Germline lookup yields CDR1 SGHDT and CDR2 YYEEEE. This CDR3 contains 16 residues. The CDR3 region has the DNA TGTGCCAGCAGACACGAACGGGGGGAGGCTGGAAACACCATATATTTT. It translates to CASRHERGEAGNTIYF. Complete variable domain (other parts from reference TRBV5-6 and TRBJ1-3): DAGVTQSPTHLIKTRGQQVTLRCSPKSGHDTVSWYQQALGQGPQFIFQYYEEEERQRGNFPDRFSGHQFPNYSSELNVNALLLGDSALYLCASRHERGEAGNTIYFGEGSWLTVV.

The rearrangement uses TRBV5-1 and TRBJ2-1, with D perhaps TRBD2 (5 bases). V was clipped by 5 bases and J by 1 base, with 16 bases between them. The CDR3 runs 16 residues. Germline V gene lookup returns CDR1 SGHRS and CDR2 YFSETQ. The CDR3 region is CASRSTNRGSYNEQFF. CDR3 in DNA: TGCGCCAGCAGATCGACTAACCGAGGGTCCTACAATGAGCAGTTCTTC.

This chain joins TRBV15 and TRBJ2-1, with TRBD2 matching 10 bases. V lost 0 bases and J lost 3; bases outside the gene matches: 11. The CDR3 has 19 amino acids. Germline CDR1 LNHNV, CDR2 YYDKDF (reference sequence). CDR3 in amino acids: CATSRDPGEKREGYNEQFF. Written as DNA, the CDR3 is TGTGCCACCAGCAGAGATCCAGGGGAAAAGCGGGAGGGCTACAATGAGCAGTTCTTC.

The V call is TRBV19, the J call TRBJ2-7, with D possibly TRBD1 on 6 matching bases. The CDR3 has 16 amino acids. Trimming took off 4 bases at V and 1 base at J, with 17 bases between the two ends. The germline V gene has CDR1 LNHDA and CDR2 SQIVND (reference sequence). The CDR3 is CASSTHLQGRSYEQYF. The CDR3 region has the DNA TGTGCCAGTAGTACCCACTTACAGGGAAGATCCTACGAGCAGTACTTC.

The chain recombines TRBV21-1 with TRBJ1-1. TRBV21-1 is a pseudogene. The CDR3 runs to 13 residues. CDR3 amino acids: CASSTHGNTEAFF. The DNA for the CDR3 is TGTGCCAGCAGCACCCACGGGAACACTGAAGCTTTCTTT.

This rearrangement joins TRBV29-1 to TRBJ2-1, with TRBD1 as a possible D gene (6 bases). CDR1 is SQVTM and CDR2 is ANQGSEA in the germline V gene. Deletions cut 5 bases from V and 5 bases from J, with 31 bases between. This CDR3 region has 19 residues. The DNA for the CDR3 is TGCAGCGTTTTTGACAGGTTCCTTGTTATCAGAACGGCGAACAATGAGCAGTTCTTC. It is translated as CSVFDRFLVIRTANNEQFF.

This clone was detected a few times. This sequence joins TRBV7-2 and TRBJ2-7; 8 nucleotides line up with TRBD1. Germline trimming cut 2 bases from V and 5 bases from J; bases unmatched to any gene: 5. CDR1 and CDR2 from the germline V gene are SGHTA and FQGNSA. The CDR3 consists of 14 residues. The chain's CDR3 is CASSLRDRYDEQYF. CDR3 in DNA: TGTGCCAGCAGCTTAAGGGACAGGTACGACGAGCAGTACTTC.

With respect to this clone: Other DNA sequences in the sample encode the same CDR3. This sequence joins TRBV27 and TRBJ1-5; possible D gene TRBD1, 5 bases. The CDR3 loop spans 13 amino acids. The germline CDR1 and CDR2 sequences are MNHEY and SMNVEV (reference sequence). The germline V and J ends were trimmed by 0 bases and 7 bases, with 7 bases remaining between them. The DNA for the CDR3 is TGTGCCAGCAGTTTATCCGGGGGACAGCCCCAGCATTTT. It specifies CASSLSGGQPQHF.

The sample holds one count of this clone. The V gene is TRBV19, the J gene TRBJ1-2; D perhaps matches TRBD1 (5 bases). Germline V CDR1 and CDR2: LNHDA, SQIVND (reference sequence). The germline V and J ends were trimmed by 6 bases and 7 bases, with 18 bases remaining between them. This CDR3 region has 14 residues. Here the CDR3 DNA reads TGTGCCAGTAGCGAACAGGAACACGAAGTTGGCTACACCTTC. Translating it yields CASSEQEHEVGYTF.

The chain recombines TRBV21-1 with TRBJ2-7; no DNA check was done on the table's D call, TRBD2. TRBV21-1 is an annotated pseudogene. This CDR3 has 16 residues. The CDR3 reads CASSKGVSGRAAEQYF. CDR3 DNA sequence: TGTGCCAGCAGCAAAGGGGTTAGCGGGAGGGCCGCCGAGCAGTACTTC.

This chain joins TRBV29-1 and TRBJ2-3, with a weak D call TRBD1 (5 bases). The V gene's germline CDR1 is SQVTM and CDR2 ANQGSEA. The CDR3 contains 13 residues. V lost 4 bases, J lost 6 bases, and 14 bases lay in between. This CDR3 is CSVAIQARDTQYF. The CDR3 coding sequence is TGCAGCGTTGCTATACAGGCGAGGGATACGCAGTATTTT.